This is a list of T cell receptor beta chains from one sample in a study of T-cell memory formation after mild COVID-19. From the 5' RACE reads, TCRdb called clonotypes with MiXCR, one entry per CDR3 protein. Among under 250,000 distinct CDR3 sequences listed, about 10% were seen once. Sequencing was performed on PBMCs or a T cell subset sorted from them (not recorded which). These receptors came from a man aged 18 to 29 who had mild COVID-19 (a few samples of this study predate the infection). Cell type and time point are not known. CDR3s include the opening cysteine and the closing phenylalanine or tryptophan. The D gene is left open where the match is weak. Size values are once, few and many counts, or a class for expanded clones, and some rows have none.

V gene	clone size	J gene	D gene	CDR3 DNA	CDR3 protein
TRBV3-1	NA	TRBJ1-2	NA	TGTGCCAGCAGCCAAGAAGGGGTGGCGGAATATGGCTACACCTTC	CASSQEGVAEYGYTF
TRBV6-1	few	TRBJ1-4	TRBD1	TGTGCCAGCAGTGCCGGGACAGCGGACCCTGAACTGTTTTTT	CASSAGTADPELFF
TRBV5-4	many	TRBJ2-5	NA	TGTGCCAGCAGCCCGCGCGGACAGCAATCTAAAGAGACCCAGTACTTC	CASSPRGQQSKETQYF
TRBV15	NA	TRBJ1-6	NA	TGTGCCACCAGCAGGGACTTAAATTCACCCCTCCACTTT	CATSRDLNSPLHF
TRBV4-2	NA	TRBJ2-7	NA	TGTGCCAGCAGCCAAGATCCGAGCAGGCGGGACGAGCAGTACTTC	CASSQDPSRRDEQYF
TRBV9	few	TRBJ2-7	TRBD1	TGTGCCAGCAGCCCAAGAGGAGGGACAGGGATCTACGAGCAGTACTTC	CASSPRGGTGIYEQYF
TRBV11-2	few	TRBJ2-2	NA	TGTGCCAGCAGCTTAACTGACACCGGGGAGCTGTTTTTT	CASSLTDTGELFF
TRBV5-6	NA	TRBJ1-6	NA	TGTGCCAGCAGCTTGCGTAGGAATTCACCCCTCCACTTT	CASSLRRNSPLHF
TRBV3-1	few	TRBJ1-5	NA	TGTGCCAGCAGCCAGTCAGGGAATCAGCCCCAGCATTTT	CASSQSGNQPQHF
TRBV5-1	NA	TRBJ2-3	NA	TGCGCCAGCAGCATCTATGATACGCAGTATTTT	CASSIYDTQYF
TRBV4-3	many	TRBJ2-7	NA	TGCGCCAGCAGCCTCCGGACTTGTCACTACGAGCAGTACTTC	CASSLRTCHYEQYF
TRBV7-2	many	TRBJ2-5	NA	TGTGCCAGCAGCTGGGGTCTGGGGGAGACCCAGTACTTC	CASSWGLGETQYF
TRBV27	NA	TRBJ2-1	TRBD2	TGTGCCAGCAGTCCGCACTGGCGGGAGGGGTACAATGAGCAGTTCTTC	CASSPHWREGYNEQFF
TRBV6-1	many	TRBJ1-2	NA	TGTGCCAGCAGTGAATTTGGTGGAACTAACTATGGCTACACCTTC	CASSEFGGTNYGYTF
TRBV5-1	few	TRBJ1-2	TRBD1	TGCGCCAGCAGCCCTTATGGACAGGGGGATGGCTACACCTTC	CASSPYGQGDGYTF
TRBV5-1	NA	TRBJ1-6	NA	TGCGCCAGCAGCTTTGGGGACAAGTTCTTACCCCTCCACTTT	CASSFGDKFLPLHF
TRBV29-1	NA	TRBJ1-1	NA	TGCAGCGTGGGCTGGGGTCTCGGGGCTGCAGCTTTCTTT	CSVGWGLGAAAFF
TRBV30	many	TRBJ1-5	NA	TGTGCCTGGAGCCTAAACGACGGGCAGCCCCAGCATTTT	CAWSLNDGQPQHF
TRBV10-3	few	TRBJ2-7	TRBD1	TGTGCCATCAGTGAGGGGTCGGGACAGGGGGCTTACGAGCAGTACTTC	CAISEGSGQGAYEQYF
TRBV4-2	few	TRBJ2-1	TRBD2	TGTGCCAGCAGCCCGGCGACTAGCGGGGGTTGGAATGAGCAGTTCTTC	CASSPATSGGWNEQFF
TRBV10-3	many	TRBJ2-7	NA	TGTGCCATCAGTGAGTCCCCGAGGTCCTCCTACGAGCAGTACTTC	CAISESPRSSYEQYF
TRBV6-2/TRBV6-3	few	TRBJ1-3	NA	TGTGCCAGCAGTAACCTGATGAGCTCTGGAAACACCATATATTTT	CASSNLMSSGNTIYF
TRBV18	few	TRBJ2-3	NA	TGTGCCAGCTCACCAATGCAGGGTCCAGATACGCAGTATTTT	CASSPMQGPDTQYF
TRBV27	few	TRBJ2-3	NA	TGTGCCAGCAGTTTTACTCGGGTGCTCACAGATACGCAGTATTTT	CASSFTRVLTDTQYF
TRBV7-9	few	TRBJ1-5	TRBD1	TGTGCCAGCAGACTGGAGGGGGCTCGAAATCAGCCCCAGCATTTT	CASRLEGARNQPQHF
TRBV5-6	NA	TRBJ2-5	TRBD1	TGTGCCAGTACCCTTAGGGGGCTAGGGGAGACCCAGTACTTC	CASTLRGLGETQYF
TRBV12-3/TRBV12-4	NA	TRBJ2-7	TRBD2	TGTGCCAGCAGTTCTTCCGGGGGGGCCCTCTACGAGCAGTACTTC	CASSSSGGALYEQYF
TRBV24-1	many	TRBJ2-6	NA	TGTGCCACCAGTGATTTCAGCTCTGGGGCCAACGTCCTGACTTTC	CATSDFSSGANVLTF
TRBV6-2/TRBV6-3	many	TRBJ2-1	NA	TGTGCCAGCAGTTACCCGCAGGGGATATCCTACAATGAGCAGTTCTTC	CASSYPQGISYNEQFF
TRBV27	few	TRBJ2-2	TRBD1	TGTGCCAGCAGTTTAACAGGGGCGGCGAACACCGGGGAGCTGTTTTTT	CASSLTGAANTGELFF
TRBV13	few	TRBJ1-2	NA	TGTGCCAGCAGCGGACGGGGCAGGCCACTTAACTATGGCTACACCTTC	CASSGRGRPLNYGYTF
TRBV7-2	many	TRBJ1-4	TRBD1	TGTGCCAGCAGCCCGACAGGGAGTGGTGAAAAACTGTTTTTT	CASSPTGSGEKLFF
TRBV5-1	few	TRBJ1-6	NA	TGCGCCAGCAGCTTGGCTGGCCCCGGGACACTCCACTTT	CASSLAGPGTLHF
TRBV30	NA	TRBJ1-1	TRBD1	TGTGCCCGAGGTGGTCTGATGGACAGGGGCCGGACTGAAGCTTTCTTT	CARGGLMDRGRTEAFF
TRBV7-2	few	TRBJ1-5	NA	TGTGCCAGCAGCCGTGGACTGGGAAAGACCCAGCATTTT	CASSRGLGKTQHF
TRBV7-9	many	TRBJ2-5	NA	TGTGCCAGCAGTGCGACAGACCAAGAGACCCAGTACTTC	CASSATDQETQYF
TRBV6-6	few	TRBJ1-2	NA	TGTGCCAGCAACGGGGGAGGCCATGGCTACACCTTC	CASNGGGHGYTF
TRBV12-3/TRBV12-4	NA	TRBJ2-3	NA	TGTGCCAGCAGCTTAAGAGTGAGCGGCGGTTTCACAGATACGCAGTATTTT	CASSLRVSGGFTDTQYF
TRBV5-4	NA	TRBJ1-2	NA	TGTGCCAGCAGTCTCCGGGAGGGGCATGGCTACACCTTC	CASSLREGHGYTF
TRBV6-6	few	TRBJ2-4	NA	TGTGCCAGCAGTTACTCGACAACAGCCCACATTCAGTACTTC	CASSYSTTAHIQYF
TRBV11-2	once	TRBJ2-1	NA	TGTGCCAGCAGCTTAGTTGGCGAAGAGCAGTTCTTC	CASSLVGEEQFF
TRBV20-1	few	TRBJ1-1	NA	TGCAGTGCTAGAGCCGGCTCTCCAGGGACTGAAGCTTTCTTT	CSARAGSPGTEAFF